Below are 21 T cell receptor beta chains sequenced from a single sample in a study of T cells in Graves' hyperthyroidism and ophthalmopathy. Regions amplified from RNA transcripts were the TCR beta CDR3 regions. With the HTBI primer set, the TCR CDR3 went through a first round of RT-PCR. TCRdb recomputed calls from the multiplex PCR reads with MiXCR, one row per CDR3 protein. The table has about 210,000 distinct CDR3 sequences, 15% to 20% seen once. Sequencing was done on a sample of blood. The receptors were sampled from a middle-aged man with Graves' hyperthyroidism.

Points on this clonotype: A much larger clone lies a single base off, so this may be a read error. This chain uses TRBV15 with TRBJ1-1; no reliable D call. The germline V and J ends were trimmed by 0 bases and 1 base, with 15 bases remaining between them. Germline V gene lookup returns CDR1 LNHNV and CDR2 YYDKDF (reference sequence). The length of the CDR3 is 17 residues. CDR3 residues: CATSREVRLGRNTEAFF. CDR3 nucleotide sequence: TGTGCCACCAGCAGAGAAGTGCGGTTAGGGAGGAACACTGAAGCTTTCTTT.

Regarding this clonotype: A much larger clone differs from this one at a single base, so this may be a read error. This rearrangement joins TRBV10-3 to TRBJ1-1, with D maybe TRBD1 (5 bases). In germline, CDR1 is ENHRY, CDR2 SYGVKD. V shed 3 bases and J shed 3 bases, with 11 bases lying between them. The CDR3 has 14 residues. The CDR3 coding sequence is TGTGCCATCAGTGAATCGAGGGGCGACACTGAAGCTTTCTTT. Its protein is CAISESRGDTEAFF.

This clonotype showed up many times. The chain employs TRBV20-1 and TRBJ2-7; D not certain. Germline V gene data show CDR1 as DFQATT and CDR2 as SNEGSKA (reference sequence). The length of the CDR3 is 13 residues. The CDR3 sequence is CTPWLAGAYEQYF. The CDR3 DNA reads as TGCACCCCATGGTTGGCTGGTGCCTACGAGCAGTACTTC.

This clonotype was seen ten or more times. The chain employs TRBV3-1 and TRBJ2-7; unclear D gene. CDR1 LGHDT and CDR2 YNNKEL come from the germline V gene (reference sequence). The CDR3 is 15 amino acids. The V end lost 1 base, the J end lost 2 bases, and 12 bases lay between the germline ends. The CDR3 is CASSQGLQVTYEQYF. DNA for the CDR3: TGTGCCAGCAGCCAAGGTCTTCAGGTTACCTACGAGCAGTACTTC.

The table lists this clonotype with many counts. J is TRBJ1-2 and V is TRBV10-3; D perhaps matches TRBD1 (5 bases). CDR3 length: 13 residues. V lost 3 bases and J 8 bases, leaving 13 bases between the germline ends. Germline V gene data show CDR1 as ENHRY and CDR2 as SYGVKD. The DNA for the CDR3 is TGTGCCATCAGTGAAGGGGCAAATCGGGGCTACACCTTC. It yields the protein CAISEGANRGYTF.

This clonotype appeared many times. V usage is TRBV12-3 or TRBV12-4 and J usage is TRBJ2-7; the D gene is possibly TRBD1 (6 bases). The CDR3 is 14 amino acids. V lost 5 bases and J 0 bases, leaving 11 bases between the germline ends. The chain's CDR3 is CASSPRTDSYEQYF. The CDR3 nucleotides are TGTGCCAGCAGTCCGCGGACAGACTCCTACGAGCAGTACTTC.

This clonotype was found once. This sequence joins TRBV7-9 and TRBJ2-1, with no clear D. V was cut by 2 bases and J by 9 bases, with 8 bases left in between. Germline V lookup: CDR1 SEHNR, CDR2 FQNEAQ (reference sequence). The CDR3 totals 12 residues. This CDR3 reads CASSLRIGEQFF. CDR3 nucleotide sequence: TGTGCCAGCAGCTTACGAATTGGTGAGCAGTTCTTC.

The V call is TRBV9, the J call TRBJ2-1, with D uncertain. Trimming took 2 bases from V and 3 from J, leaving 6 bases between them. CDR3 length: 13 residues. CDR1 SGDLS and CDR2 YYNGEE come from the germline V gene. In DNA, the CDR3 is TGTGCCAGCAGCGTCGGAAACTACAATGAGCAGTTCTTC. It translates to CASSVGNYNEQFF.

This clonotype has more than one count but fewer than ten. The rearrangement links TRBV29-1 to TRBJ1-1; TRBD1 might be the D (5 bases). The CDR3 has 11 residues. Trimming took off 7 bases at V and 1 base at J, with 7 bases between the two ends. CDR1 SQVTM and CDR2 ANQGSEA come from the germline V gene. Here the CDR3 reads CSGDRNTEAFF. The CDR3 nucleotides are TGCAGCGGGGACCGGAACACTGAAGCTTTCTTT.

Many counts were recorded for this clonotype. V and J are TRBV29-1 and TRBJ1-1; D not resolved. Germline-derived CDR1 and CDR2 are SQVTM and ANQGSEA. The V gene lost 7 bases and the J gene lost 1 base, with 10 bases spanning the gap. The CDR3 consists of 12 residues. CDR3 sequence reads: CSAAARNTEAFF. The CDR3 DNA reads as TGCAGCGCCGCGGCTCGGAACACTGAAGCTTTCTTT.

This clonotype was seen only a few times. V is TRBV9 and J is TRBJ1-3; the match to TRBD1 covers 8 bases. In germline, CDR1 is SGDLS, CDR2 YYNGEE. The CDR3 runs to 16 residues. With 3 bases clipped from V and 6 bases from J, the junction kept 11 bases outside the gene matches. The CDR3 sequence: CASSDTLGQEINTIYF. The CDR3 bases are TGTGCCAGCAGCGACACCCTGGGACAGGAGATAAACACCATATATTTT.

The chain has TRBV24-1 and TRBJ2-1; 7 positions match TRBD2. The CDR3 spans 14 residues. Trimming at V came to 3 bases and at J to 9 bases, leaving 7 bases not matched to a gene. Germline V gene lookup returns CDR1 KGHDR and CDR2 SFDVKD. This CDR3 is CATSDPRLAREQFF. The CDR3, as DNA: TGTGCCACCAGTGATCCCCGACTAGCACGTGAGCAGTTCTTC.

V gene TRBV20-1 combines with J gene TRBJ2-7; either TRBD1 or TRBD2 may fit D (5 bases each). The V gene lost 1 base and the J gene lost 8 bases, with 9 bases spanning the gap. CDR3 length: 11 residues. Germline V gene lookup returns CDR1 DFQATT and CDR2 SNEGSKA (reference sequence). The CDR3: CSARGGGQQYF. Here the CDR3 DNA reads TGCAGTGCTAGAGGTGGGGGACAGCAGTACTTC.

This clonotype was seen only a few times. The CDR3 loop is CASSPQVQGRETQYF. CDR3 DNA: TGTGCCAGCAGCCCTCAGGTCCAGGGAAGGGAGACCCAGTACTTC. The V and J genes are TRBV12-3 or TRBV12-4 and TRBJ2-5; D may be TRBD1 (5 bases). The V gene lost 6 bases and the J gene lost 5 bases, with 19 bases spanning the gap. The CDR3 is 15 residues long.

In this sample, this clonotype turned up many times. The chain uses TRBV6-1 and TRBJ1-1, with unresolved D. From germline, CDR1 is MNHNS and CDR2 SASEGT. V lost 6 bases and J lost 1, with 9 bases in between. This CDR3 has 13 amino acids. The CDR3 DNA reads TGTGCCAGCAGGGATCCGAGGAACACTGAAGCTTTCTTT. Its translation is CASRDPRNTEAFF.

The V gene is TRBV18, the J gene TRBJ2-4; 8 positions match TRBD2. CDR3 length: 16 amino acids. Germline V gives CDR1 KGHSH, CDR2 LQKENI. V gave up 3 bases and J gave up 6 bases; unmatched junction bases: 10. The CDR3 loop reads CASSPPYSAGGNIQYF. In DNA, the CDR3 is TGTGCCAGCTCACCTCCCTACTCGGCGGGGGGAAACATTCAGTACTTC.

The V and J genes are TRBV20-1 and TRBJ1-5; TRBD1 agrees at 10 bases. Per germline, CDR1 DFQATT and CDR2 SNEGSKA (reference sequence). V shed 5 bases and J 7 bases; nucleotides not matched to a gene: 14. The CDR3 contains 16 residues. This CDR3 reads CSASAADRGIGQPQHF. The CDR3 DNA is TGCAGTGCTTCGGCTGCGGACAGGGGGATAGGCCAGCCCCAGCATTTT.

This clonotype was recorded at least ten times. The genes are TRBV2 and TRBJ2-7, with a tentative D call TRBD1 (6 bases). Trimming removed 3 bases from V and 1 base from J, with 13 bases in between. Germline V gives CDR1 SNHLY, CDR2 FYNNEI. The CDR3 length is 15 residues. CDR3 protein: CASSDTGSLSYEQYF. Here the CDR3 DNA reads TGTGCCAGCAGTGACACAGGGAGTTTGTCCTACGAGCAGTACTTC.

This clonotype has ten or more counts. The chain joins TRBV6-6 to TRBJ1-5; unclear D gene. The CDR3 covers 13 residues. CDR1 and CDR2 (germline): MNHNY, SVGAGI (reference sequence). V lost 2 bases, J lost 4 bases, and 6 bases lay in between. The CDR3 loop reads CASSYGVNQPQHF. The CDR3 DNA follows: TGTGCCAGCAGTTACGGGGTTAATCAGCCCCAGCATTTT.

The sample holds many counts of this clonotype. The chain combines TRBV6-1 with TRBJ2-1; tentatively, D is TRBD1 (6 bases). Trimming took off 2 bases at V and 7 bases at J, with 18 bases between the two ends. This CDR3 has 16 amino acids. Germline CDR1 is MNHNS and CDR2 is SASEGT. This chain's CDR3 is CASSERVRGAANEQFF. The CDR3 DNA is TGTGCCAGCAGTGAAAGGGTCAGGGGCGCCGCTAATGAGCAGTTCTTC.

In DNA form, the CDR3 reads TGTGCCAGCACTCCGGGGCCTCTAGGCTATGGCTACACCTTC. Its translation is CASTPGPLGYGYTF. The chain employs TRBV12-3 or TRBV12-4 and TRBJ1-2; TRBD1 might be the D (5 bases). The CDR3 covers 14 residues. V was cut by 7 bases and J by 4 bases, with 16 bases left in between.